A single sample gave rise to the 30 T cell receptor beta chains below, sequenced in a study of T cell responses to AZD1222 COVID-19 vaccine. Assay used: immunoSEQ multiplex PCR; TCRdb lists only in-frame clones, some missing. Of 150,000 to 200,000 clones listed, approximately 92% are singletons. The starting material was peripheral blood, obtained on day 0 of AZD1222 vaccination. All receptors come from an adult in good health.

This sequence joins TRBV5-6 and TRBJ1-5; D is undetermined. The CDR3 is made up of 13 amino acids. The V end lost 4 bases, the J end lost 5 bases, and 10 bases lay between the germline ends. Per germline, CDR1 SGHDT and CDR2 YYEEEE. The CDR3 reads CASSTGSDQPQHF. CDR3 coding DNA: TGTGCCAGCAGCACCGGATCCGATCAGCCCCAGCATTTT.

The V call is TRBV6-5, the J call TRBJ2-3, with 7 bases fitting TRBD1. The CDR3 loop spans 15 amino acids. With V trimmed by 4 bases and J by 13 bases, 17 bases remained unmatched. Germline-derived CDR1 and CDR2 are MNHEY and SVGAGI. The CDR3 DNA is TGTGCCAGCAGTTTTCTTAGACTCAGGACAGGAAGGAAGTATTTT. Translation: CASSFLRLRTGRKYF.

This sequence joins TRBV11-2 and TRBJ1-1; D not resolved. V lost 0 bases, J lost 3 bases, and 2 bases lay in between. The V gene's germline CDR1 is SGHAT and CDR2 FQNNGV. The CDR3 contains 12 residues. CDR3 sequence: CASSLDYTEAFF. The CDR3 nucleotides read TGTGCCAGCAGCTTAGATTACACTGAAGCTTTCTTT.

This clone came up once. The CDR3 is CASSSTTGTGNTQYF. CDR3 nucleotide sequence: TGTGCCAGCAGTTCGACAACCGGGACAGGAAATACGCAGTATTTT. The chain joins TRBV28 to TRBJ2-3; 8 bases align to TRBD1. This CDR3 comprises 15 residues. Trimming cost V 4 bases and J 7 bases; bases outside gene matches: 10. Germline V gene lookup returns CDR1 MDHEN and CDR2 SYDVKM.

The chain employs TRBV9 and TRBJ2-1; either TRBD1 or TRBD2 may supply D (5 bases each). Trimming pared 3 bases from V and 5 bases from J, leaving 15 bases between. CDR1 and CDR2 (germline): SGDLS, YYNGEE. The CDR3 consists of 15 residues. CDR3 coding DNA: TGTGCCAGCAGCGGCAGTTCCGGGACGCACAATGAGCAGTTCTTC. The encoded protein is CASSGSSGTHNEQFF.

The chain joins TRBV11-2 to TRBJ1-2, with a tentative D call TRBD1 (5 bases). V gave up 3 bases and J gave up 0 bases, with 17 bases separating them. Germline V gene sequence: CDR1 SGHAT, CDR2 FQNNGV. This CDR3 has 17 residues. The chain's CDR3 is CASSFGSGTEANYGYTF. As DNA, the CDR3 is TGTGCCAGCAGCTTCGGATCGGGGACCGAAGCTAACTATGGCTACACCTTC.

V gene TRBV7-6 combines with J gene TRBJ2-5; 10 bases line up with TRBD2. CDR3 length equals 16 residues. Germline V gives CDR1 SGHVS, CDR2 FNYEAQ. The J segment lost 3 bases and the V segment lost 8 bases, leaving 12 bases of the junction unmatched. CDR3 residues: CASSRRGLAGEETQYF. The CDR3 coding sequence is TGTGCCAGCTCCCGAAGGGGGCTAGCGGGAGAAGAGACCCAGTACTTC. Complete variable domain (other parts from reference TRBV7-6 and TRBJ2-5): GAGVSQSPRYKVTKRGQDVALRCDPISGHVSLYWYRQALGQGPEFLTYFNYEAQQDKSGLPNDRFSAERPEGSISTLTIQRTEQRDSAMYRCASSRRGLAGEETQYFGPGTRLLVL.

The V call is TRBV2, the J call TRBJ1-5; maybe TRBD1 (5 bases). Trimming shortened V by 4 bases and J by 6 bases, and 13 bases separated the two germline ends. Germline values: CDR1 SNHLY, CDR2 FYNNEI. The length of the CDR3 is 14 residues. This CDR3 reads CASSGGEGGQPQHF. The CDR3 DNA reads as TGTGCCAGCAGTGGAGGGGAGGGAGGTCAGCCCCAGCATTTT.

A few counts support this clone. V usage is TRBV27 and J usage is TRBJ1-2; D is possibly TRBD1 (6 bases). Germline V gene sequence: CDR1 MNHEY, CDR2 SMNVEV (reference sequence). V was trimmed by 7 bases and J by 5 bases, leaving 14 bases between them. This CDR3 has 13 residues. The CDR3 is CASTPTGGYGYTF. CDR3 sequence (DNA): TGTGCCAGCACACCGACAGGCGGTTATGGCTACACCTTC.

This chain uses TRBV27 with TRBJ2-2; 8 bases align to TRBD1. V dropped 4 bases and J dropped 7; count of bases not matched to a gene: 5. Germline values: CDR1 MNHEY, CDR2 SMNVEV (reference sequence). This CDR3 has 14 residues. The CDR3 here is CASSYQGAGGELFF. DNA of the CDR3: TGTGCCAGCAGTTACCAGGGGGCGGGCGGGGAGCTGTTTTTT.

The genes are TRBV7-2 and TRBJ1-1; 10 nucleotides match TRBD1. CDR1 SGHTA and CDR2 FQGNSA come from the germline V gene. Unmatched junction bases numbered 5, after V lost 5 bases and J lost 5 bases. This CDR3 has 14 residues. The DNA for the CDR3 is TGTGCCAGCAGCATGGGACAGGGGTTTACTGAAGCTTTCTTT. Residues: CASSMGQGFTEAFF.

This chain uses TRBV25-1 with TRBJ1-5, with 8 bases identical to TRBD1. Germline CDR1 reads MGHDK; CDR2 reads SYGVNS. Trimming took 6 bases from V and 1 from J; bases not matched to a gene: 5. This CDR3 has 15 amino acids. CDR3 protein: CASSAGGPSNQPQHF. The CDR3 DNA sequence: TGTGCCAGCAGCGCAGGGGGCCCGAGCAATCAGCCCCAGCATTTT.

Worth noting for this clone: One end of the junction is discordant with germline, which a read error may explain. The CDR3 region is CASSSAREETQYF. As DNA, the CDR3 is TGTGCTAGCAGTTCAGCGAGGGAGGAGACCCAGTACTTC. The rearrangement links TRBV7-7 to TRBJ2-5; tentatively, D is TRBD2 (5 bases). The CDR3 is made up of 13 amino acids. The V gene's germline CDR1 is SSHAT and CDR2 FNYEAQ (reference sequence). Using reference TRBV7-7 and TRBJ2-5 for the parts outside the CDR3, the full variable domain is GAGVSQSPRYKVTKRGQDVTLRCDPISSHATLYWYQQALGQGPEFLTYFNYEAQPDKSGLPSDRFSAERPEGSISTLTIQRTEQRDSAMYRCASSSAREETQYFGPGTRLLVL.

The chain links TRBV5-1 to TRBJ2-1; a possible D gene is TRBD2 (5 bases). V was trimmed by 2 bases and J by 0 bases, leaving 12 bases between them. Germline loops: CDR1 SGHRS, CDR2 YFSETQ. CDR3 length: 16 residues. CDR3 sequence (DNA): TGCGCCAGCAGCTTCTGGGCGGGTTTCTCCTACAATGAGCAGTTCTTC. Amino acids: CASSFWAGFSYNEQFF.

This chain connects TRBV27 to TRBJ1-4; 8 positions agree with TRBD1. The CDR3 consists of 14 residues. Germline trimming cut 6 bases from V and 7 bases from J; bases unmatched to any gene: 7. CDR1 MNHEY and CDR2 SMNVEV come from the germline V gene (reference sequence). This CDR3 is CASRDRAPSEKLFF. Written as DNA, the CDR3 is TGTGCCAGCAGGGACAGGGCGCCGAGTGAAAAACTGTTTTTT.

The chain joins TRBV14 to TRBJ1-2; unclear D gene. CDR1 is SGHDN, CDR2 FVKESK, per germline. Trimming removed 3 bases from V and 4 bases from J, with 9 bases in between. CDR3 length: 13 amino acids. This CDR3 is CASSQGTVYGYTF. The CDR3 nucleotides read TGTGCCAGCAGCCAGGGAACTGTCTATGGCTACACCTTC.

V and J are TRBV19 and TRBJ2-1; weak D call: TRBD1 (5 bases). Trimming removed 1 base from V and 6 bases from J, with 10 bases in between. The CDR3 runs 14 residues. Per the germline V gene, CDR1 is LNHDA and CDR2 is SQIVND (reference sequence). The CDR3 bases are TGTGCCAGTAGTATAGCGAAGGGGATCAATGAGCAGTTCTTC. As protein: CASSIAKGINEQFF.

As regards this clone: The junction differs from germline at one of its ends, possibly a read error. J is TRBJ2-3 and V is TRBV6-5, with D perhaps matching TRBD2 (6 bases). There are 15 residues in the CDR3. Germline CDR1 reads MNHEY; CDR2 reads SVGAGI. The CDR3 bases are TGTGCCAGCACCCGAGGACCGCGGGGCACATATACGCAGTATTTT. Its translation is CASTRGPRGTYTQYF.

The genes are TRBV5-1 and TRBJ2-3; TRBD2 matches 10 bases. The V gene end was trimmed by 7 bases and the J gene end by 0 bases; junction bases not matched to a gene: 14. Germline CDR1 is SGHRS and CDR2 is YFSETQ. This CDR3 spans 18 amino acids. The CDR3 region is CASARSFLLAGSTDTQYF. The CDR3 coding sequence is TGCGCCAGCGCTCGATCCTTTTTACTAGCGGGAAGCACAGATACGCAGTATTTT.

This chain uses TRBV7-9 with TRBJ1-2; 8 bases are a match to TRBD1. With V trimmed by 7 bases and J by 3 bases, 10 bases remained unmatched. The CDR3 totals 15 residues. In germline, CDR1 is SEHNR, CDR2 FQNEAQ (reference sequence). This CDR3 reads CASTFGTGDYYGYTF. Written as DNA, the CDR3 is TGTGCCAGCACCTTCGGGACAGGAGACTACTATGGCTACACCTTC.

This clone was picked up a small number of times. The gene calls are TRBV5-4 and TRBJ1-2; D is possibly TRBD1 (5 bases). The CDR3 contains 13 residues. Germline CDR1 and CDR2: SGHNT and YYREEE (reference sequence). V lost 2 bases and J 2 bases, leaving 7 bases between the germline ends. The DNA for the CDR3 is TGTGCCAGCAGCTTAAAGGGGAACTATGGCTACACCTTC. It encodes CASSLKGNYGYTF.

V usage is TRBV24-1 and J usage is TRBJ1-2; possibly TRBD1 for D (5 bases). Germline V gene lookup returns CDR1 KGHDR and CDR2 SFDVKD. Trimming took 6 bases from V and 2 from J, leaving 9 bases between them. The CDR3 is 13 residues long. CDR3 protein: CATSTDKNYGYTF. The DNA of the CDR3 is TGTGCCACCAGTACGGACAAAAACTATGGCTACACCTTC.

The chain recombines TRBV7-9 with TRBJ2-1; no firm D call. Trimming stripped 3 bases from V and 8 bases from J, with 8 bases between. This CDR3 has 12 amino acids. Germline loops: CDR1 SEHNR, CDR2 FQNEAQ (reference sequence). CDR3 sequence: CASSFRVDEQFF. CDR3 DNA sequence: TGTGCCAGCAGCTTTCGCGTAGATGAGCAGTTCTTC.

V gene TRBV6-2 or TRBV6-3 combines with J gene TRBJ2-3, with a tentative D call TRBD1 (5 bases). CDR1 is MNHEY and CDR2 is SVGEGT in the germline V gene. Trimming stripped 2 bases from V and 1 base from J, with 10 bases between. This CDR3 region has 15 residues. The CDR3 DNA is TGTGCCAGCAGTTACGAGGAAGGGGGCACAGATACGCAGTATTTT. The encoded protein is CASSYEEGGTDTQYF.

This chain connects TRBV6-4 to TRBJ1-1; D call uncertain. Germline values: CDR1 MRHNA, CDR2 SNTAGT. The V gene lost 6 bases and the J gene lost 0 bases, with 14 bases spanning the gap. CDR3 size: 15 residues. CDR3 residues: CASSPEARMNTEAFF. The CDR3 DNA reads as TGTGCCAGCAGCCCCGAAGCGAGAATGAACACTGAAGCTTTCTTT.

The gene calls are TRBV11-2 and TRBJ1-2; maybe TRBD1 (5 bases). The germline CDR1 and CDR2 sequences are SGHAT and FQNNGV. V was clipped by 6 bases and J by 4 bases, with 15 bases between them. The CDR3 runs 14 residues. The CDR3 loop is CASRQGDFGYGYTF. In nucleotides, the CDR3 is TGTGCCAGCAGGCAAGGGGACTTTGGCTATGGCTACACCTTC.

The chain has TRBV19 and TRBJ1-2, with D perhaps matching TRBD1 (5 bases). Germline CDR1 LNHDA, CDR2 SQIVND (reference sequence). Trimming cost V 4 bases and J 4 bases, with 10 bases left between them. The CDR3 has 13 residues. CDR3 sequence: CASSKRQPYGYTF. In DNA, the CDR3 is TGTGCCAGTAGTAAACGACAGCCCTATGGCTACACCTTC.

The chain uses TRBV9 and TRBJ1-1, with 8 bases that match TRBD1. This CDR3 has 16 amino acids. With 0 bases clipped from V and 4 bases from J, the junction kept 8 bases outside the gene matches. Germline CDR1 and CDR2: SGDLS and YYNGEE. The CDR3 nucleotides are TGTGCCAGCAGCGTAGACATCACAGGGGGTAGCACTGAAGCTTTCTTT. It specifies CASSVDITGGSTEAFF.

CDR3: CASSLGRTPDTIYF. CDR3 coding DNA: TGTGCCAGCTCCTTAGGACGGACCCCGGACACCATATATTTT. This chain connects TRBV5-5 to TRBJ1-3; D ambiguous. Germline V lookup: CDR1 SGHKS, CDR2 YYEKEE (reference sequence). CDR3 length: 14 amino acids. The V end lost 7 bases, the J end lost 8 bases, and 19 bases lay between the germline ends.

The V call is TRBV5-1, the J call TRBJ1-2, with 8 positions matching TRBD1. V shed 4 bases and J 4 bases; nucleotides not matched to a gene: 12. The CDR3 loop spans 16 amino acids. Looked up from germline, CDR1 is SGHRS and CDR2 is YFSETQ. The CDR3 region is CASSLARSTGGYGYTF. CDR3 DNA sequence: TGCGCCAGCAGCCTGGCGAGGTCCACAGGGGGCTATGGCTACACCTTC.